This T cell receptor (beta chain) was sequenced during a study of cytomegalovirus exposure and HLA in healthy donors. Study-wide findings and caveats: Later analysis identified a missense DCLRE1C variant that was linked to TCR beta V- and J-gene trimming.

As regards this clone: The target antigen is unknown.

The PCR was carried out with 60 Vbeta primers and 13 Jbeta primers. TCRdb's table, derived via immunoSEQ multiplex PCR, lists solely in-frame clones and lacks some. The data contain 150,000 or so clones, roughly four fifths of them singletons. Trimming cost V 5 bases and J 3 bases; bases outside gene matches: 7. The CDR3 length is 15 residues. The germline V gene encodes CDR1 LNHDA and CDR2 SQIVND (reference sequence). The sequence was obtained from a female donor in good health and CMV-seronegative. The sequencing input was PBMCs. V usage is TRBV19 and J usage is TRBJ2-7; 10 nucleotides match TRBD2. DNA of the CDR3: TGTGCCAGTAGTGTTAGCGGGGGGAGCCGCTACGAGCAGTACTTC. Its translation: CASSVSGGSRYEQYF.